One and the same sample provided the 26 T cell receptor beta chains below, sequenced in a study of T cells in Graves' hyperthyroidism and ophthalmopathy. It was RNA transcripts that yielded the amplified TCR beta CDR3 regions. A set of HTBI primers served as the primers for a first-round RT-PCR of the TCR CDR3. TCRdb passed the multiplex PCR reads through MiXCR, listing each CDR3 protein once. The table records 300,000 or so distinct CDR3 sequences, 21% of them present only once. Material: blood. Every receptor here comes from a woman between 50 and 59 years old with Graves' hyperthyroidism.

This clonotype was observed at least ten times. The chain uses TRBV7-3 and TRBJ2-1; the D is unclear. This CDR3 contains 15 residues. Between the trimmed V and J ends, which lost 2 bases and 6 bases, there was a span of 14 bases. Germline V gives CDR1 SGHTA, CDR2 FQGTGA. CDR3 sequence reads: CASSLVGFGFNEQFF. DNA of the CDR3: TGTGCCAGCAGCTTAGTCGGATTCGGATTCAATGAGCAGTTCTTC.

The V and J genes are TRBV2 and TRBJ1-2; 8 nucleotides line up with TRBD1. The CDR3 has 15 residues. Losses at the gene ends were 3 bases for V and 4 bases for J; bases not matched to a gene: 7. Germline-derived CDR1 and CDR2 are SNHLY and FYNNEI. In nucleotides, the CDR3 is TGTGCCAGCAGTGAGGATGGGACAGGATTCTATGGCTACACCTTC. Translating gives CASSEDGTGFYGYTF. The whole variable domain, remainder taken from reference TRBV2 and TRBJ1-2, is EPEVTQTPSHQVTQMGQEVILRCVPISNHLYFYWYRQILGQKVEFLVSFYNNEISEKSEIFDDQFSVERPDGSNFTLKIRSTKLEDSAMYFCASSEDGTGFYGYTFGSGTRLTVV.

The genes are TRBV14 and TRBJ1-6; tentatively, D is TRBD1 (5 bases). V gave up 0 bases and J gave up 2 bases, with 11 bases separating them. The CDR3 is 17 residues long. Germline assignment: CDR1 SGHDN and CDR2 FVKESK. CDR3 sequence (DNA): TGTGCCAGCAGCCAAGATATGACGGGACCCTATAATTCACCCCTCCACTTT. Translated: CASSQDMTGPYNSPLHF.

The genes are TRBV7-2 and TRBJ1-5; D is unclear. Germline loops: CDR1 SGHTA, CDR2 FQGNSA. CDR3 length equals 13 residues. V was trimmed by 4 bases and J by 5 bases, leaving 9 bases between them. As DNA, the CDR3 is TGTGCCAGCAGCTCTATGTGGGATCAGCCCCAGCATTTT. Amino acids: CASSSMWDQPQHF.

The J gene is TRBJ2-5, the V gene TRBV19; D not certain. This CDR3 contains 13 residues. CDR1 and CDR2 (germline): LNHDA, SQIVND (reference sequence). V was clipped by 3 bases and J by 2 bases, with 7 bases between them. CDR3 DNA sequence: TGTGCCAGTAGTATCATCAGACAAGAGACCCAGTACTTC. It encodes CASSIIRQETQYF.

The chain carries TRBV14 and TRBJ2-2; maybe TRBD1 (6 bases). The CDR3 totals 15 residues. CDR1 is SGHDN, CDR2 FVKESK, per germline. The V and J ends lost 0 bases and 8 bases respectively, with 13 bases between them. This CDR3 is CASSQDPQGWGELFF. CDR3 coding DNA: TGTGCCAGCAGCCAAGACCCACAGGGCTGGGGGGAGCTGTTTTTT.

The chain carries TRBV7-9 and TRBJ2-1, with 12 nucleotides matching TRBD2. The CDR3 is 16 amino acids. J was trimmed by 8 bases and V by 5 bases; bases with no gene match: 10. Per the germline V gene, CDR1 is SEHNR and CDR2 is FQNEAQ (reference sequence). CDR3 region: CASSQDFTSGGHEQFF. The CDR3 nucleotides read TGTGCCAGCAGCCAAGATTTCACTAGCGGGGGGCATGAGCAGTTCTTC.

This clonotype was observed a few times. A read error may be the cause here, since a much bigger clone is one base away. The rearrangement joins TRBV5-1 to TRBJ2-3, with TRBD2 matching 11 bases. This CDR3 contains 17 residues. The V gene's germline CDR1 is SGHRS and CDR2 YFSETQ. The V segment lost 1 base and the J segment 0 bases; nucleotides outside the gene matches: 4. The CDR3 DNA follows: TGCGCCAGCAGCTTGCCACTAGCGGGAGTCAGCACAGATACGCAGTATTTT. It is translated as CASSLPLAGVSTDTQYF.

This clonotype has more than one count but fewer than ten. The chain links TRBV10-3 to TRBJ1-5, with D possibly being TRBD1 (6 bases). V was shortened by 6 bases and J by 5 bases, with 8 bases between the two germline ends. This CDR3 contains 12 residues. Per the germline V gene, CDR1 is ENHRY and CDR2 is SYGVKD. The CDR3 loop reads CAISPGDQPQHF. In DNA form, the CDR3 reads TGTGCCATCAGCCCAGGGGATCAGCCCCAGCATTTT.

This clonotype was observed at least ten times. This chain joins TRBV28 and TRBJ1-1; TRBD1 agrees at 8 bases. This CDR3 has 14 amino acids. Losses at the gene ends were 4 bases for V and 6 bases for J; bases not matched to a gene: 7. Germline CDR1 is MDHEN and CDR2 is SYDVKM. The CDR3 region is CASSSRTGLPEAFF. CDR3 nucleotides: TGTGCCAGCAGTTCCCGGACAGGGTTACCTGAAGCTTTCTTT. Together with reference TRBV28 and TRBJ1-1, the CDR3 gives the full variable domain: DVKVTQSSRYLVKRTGEKVFLECVQDMDHENMFWYRQDPGLGLRLIYFSYDVKMKEKGDIPEGYSVSREKKERFSLILESASTNQTSMYLCASSSRTGLPEAFFGQGTRLTVV.

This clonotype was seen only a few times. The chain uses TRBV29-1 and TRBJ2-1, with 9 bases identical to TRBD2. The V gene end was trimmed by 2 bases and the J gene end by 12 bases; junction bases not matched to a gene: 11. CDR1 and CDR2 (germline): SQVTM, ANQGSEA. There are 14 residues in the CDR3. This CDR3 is CSVEPGASGEGQFF. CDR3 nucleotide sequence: TGCAGCGTTGAACCCGGAGCTAGCGGGGAGGGGCAGTTCTTC.

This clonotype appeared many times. The CDR3 region has the DNA TGTGCCAGCAGCCAGCGGGCGGGACAGGGGGTTTCCTACGAGCAGTACTTC. Residues: CASSQRAGQGVSYEQYF. The genes are TRBV7-2 and TRBJ2-7, with TRBD1 identical over 11 bases. Germline V gives CDR1 SGHTA, CDR2 FQGNSA. The length of the CDR3 is 17 residues. V dropped 5 bases and J dropped 1; count of bases not matched to a gene: 10.

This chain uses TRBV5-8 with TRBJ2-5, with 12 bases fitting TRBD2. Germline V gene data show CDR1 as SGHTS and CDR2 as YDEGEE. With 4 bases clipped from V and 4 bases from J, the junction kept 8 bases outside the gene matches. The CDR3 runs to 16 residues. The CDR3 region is CASSHWTSGVLETQYF. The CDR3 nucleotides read TGTGCCAGCAGCCACTGGACTAGCGGGGTTTTAGAGACCCAGTACTTC.

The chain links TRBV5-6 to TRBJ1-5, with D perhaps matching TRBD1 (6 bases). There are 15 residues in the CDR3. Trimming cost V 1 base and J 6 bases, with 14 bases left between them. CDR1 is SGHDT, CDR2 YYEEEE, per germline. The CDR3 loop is CASSLLTGQGQPQHF. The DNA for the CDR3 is TGTGCCAGCAGCTTGTTAACAGGGCAGGGTCAGCCCCAGCATTTT.

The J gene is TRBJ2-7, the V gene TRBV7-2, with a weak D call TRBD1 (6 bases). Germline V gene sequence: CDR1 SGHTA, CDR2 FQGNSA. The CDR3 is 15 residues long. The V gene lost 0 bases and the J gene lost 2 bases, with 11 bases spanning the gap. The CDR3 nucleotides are TGTGCCAGCAGCTTAGCCCTTCAGGGGACCTACGAGCAGTACTTC. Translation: CASSLALQGTYEQYF.

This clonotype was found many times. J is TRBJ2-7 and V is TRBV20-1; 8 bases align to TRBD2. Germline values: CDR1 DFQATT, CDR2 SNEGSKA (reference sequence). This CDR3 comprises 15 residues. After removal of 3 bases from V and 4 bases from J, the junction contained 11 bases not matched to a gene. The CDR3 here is CSASLGGRSEYEQYF. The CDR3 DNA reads TGCAGTGCTAGTTTGGGCGGGAGGAGCGAGTACGAGCAGTACTTC.

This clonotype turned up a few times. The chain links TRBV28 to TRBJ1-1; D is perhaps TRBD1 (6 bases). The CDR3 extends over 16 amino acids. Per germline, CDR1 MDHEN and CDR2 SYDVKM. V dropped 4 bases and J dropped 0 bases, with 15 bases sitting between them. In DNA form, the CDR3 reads TGTGCCAGCAGTTATCAAGCAGGGGCCCTGAACACTGAAGCTTTCTTT. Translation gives CASSYQAGALNTEAFF.

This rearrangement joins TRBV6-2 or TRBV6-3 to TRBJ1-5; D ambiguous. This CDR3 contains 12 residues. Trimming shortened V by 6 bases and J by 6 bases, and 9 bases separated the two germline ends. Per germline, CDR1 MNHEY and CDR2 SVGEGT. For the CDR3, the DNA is TGTGCCAGCAGGTCCTCAGTTCAGCCCCAGCATTTT. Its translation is CASRSSVQPQHF.

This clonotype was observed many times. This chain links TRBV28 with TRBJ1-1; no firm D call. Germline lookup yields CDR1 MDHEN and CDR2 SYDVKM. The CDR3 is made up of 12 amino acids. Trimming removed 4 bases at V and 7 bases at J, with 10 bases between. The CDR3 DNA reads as TGTGCCAGCAGTTCCCTCACCTTTGAAGCTTTCTTT. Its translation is CASSSLTFEAFF.

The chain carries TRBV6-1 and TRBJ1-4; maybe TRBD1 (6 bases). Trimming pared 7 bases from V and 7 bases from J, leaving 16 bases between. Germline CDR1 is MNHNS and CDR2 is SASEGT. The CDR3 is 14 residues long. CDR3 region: CASNTGRVAEKLFF. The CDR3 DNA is TGTGCCAGCAATACAGGGAGGGTGGCTGAAAAACTGTTTTTT.

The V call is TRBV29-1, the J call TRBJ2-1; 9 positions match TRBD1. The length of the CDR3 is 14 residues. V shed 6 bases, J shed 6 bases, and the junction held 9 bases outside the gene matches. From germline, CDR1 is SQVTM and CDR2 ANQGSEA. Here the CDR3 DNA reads TGCAGCGTAGCGGGACAGGGACTGCTCAATGAGCAGTTCTTC. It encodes CSVAGQGLLNEQFF.

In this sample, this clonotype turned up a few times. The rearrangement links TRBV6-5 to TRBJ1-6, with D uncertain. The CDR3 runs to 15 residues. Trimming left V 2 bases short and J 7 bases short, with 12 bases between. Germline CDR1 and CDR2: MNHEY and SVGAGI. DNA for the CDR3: TGTGCCAGCAGTTACGAACCGGCCCCAAATTCACCCCTCCACTTT. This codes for CASSYEPAPNSPLHF.

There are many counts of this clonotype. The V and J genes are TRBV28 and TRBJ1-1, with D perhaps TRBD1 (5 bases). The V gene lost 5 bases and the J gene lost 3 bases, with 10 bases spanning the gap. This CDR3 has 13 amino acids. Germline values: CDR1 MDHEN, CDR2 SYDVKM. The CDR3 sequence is CASSTGTHTEAFF. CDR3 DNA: TGTGCCAGCAGTACCGGGACCCACACTGAAGCTTTCTTT.

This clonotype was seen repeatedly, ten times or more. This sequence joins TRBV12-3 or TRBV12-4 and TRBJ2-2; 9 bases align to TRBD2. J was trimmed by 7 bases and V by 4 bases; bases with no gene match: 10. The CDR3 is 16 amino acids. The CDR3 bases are TGTGCCAGCAGTTCTTGGCGGGGGGGCCGGGACGGGGAGCTGTTTTTT. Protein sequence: CASSSWRGGRDGELFF.

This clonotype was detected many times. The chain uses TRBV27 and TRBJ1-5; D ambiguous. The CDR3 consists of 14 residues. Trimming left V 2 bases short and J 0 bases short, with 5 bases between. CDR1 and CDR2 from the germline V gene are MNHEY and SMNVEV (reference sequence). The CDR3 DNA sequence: TGTGCCAGCAGTTTAATTTATAGCAATCAGCCCCAGCATTTT. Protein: CASSLIYSNQPQHF.

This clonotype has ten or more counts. The CDR3: CSALSPRAFF. The CDR3 DNA follows: TGCAGTGCTCTGTCCCCGCGCGCTTTCTTT. The chain carries TRBV20-1 and TRBJ1-1, with no clear D. V was trimmed by 5 bases and J by 11 bases, leaving 12 bases between them. This CDR3 region has 10 residues. CDR1 DFQATT and CDR2 SNEGSKA come from the germline V gene (reference sequence).